The clone carrying this T cell receptor beta chain was seen repeatedly, ten times or more. The antigen is not known. The sample belongs to a study of T cells after yellow fever vaccination. Study-wide background: Fractions of limited cellularity were prepared by means of SMART-Seq v4 Ultra Low Input. Findings and caveats of the study: There was a small share of clonotypes that showed up in both the CD4 and CD8 compartments.

Germline CDR1 and CDR2: SGHTA and FQGNSA. CDR3 length equals 15 residues. V was cut by 5 bases and J by 6 bases, with 20 bases left in between. TCRdb processed the 5' RACE reads anew with MiXCR; each CDR3 protein has one entry. The profile shows hundreds of thousands of distinct CDR3 sequences, around an eighth of them singletons. The sample here was PBMCs, taken on the day of the yellow fever booster vaccination. This sequence joins TRBV7-2 and TRBJ2-7, with D possibly being TRBD1 (7 bases). The TCR sequence derives from a man aged 30 to 39 who received the YFV17D yellow fever vaccine. The CDR3 here is CASSGSSGGGLEQYF. The CDR3 coding sequence is TGTGCCAGCAGCGGATCCTCTGGAGGGGGCCTCGAGCAGTACTTC.